This note documents a single TCR beta chain sequence. V was cut by 5 bases and J by 7 bases, with 15 bases left in between. Germline V gene sequence: CDR1 KGHSH, CDR2 LQKENI. The CDR3 sequence is 14 residues long. The sample is drawn from a study of OX40 agonist ivuxolimab in advanced cancers. Turning to the study itself: One patient with hepatocellular carcinoma and two with cutaneous melanoma, three in all, had partial responses.

Some clones are missing from TCRdb's copy, which holds only in-frame ones; the method was immunoSEQ multiplex PCR. The data hold some 59,000 clones, with under 90% observed a single time. The receptor comes from an adult with an advanced solid tumor such as melanoma, head and neck, liver or kidney cancer. The starting material was CD4+ or CD8+ T cells sorted from blood, obtained in a trial of the OX40 agonist ivuxolimab. J is TRBJ2-1 and V is TRBV18; possibly TRBD1 or TRBD2 for D (5 bases each). CDR3 loop: CASSASGPPNEQFF. CDR3 coding DNA: TGTGCCAGCTCAGCATCGGGACCACCGAATGAGCAGTTCTTC.